The rows below give T cell receptor beta chains drawn from one sample of a study of OX40 agonist ivuxolimab in advanced cancers. Generated by immunoSEQ multiplex PCR, the TCRdb table keeps only in-frame clones and is missing some. The data hold approximately 88,000 clones, with over 75% observed a single time. The sample was CD4+ or CD8+ T cells sorted from blood, taken in a trial of the OX40 agonist ivuxolimab. The source is an adult with an advanced solid tumor such as melanoma, head and neck, liver or kidney cancer. The CDR3 runs from the conserved cysteine through the conserved F or W. D genes are given only for firm matches. Rows give clone size only sometimes, using once, few, many, or a class for an expanded clone.

cdr3_nt cdr3_aa j_call d_call v_call clone_size
TGTGCCAGCAGCTTAGGGGTCATAAGGGCCAATGAGCAGTTCTTC CASSLGVIRANEQFF TRBJ2-1 . TRBV11-3 .
TGCGCCAGCAGTGACACGGGACTAGTATTATCAGAGCAGTTCTTC CASSDTGLVLSEQFF TRBJ2-1 TRBD2 TRBV10-2 once
TGTGCCAGCAGCTTGGCCGGGAGCACCTCTTACGAGCAGTACTTC CASSLAGSTSYEQYF TRBJ2-7 . TRBV5-6 .
TGTGCCTGGGGTCTGGGACAGGGGGCGAGAAACATTCAGTACTTC CAWGLGQGARNIQYF TRBJ2-4 TRBD1 TRBV30 .
TGTGCCTGGGTTTTAGTAGCGGGGGGTTTCACAGATACGCAGTATTTT CAWVLVAGGFTDTQYF TRBJ2-3 TRBD2 TRBV30 .
TGTGCCAGTAGAAATACCGCACCACCGCCGGGACAGGGTAAAAACACCATATATTTT CASRNTAPPPGQGKNTIYF TRBJ1-3 TRBD1 TRBV19 once
TGTGCCAGCAGCCCCTTGGGACTGGACTATGGCTACACCTTC CASSPLGLDYGYTF TRBJ1-2 . TRBV25-1 .
TGTGCCAGCTCACCGGTGCTTTCCATGGACGGCTACACCTTC CASSPVLSMDGYTF TRBJ1-2 . TRBV18 .
TGTGCCAGCAGCTTAGGGTCTGCGGGCACTGAAGCTTTCTTT CASSLGSAGTEAFF TRBJ1-1 . TRBV7-2 .
TGTGCCAGCAGCCCAAGACTCCAAAAACTGTTTTTT CASSPRLQKLFF TRBJ1-4 . TRBV28 .
TGTGCCAGCAGCTTAGGTCAAATAGGGGGCAATGAGCAGTTCTTC CASSLGQIGGNEQFF TRBJ2-1 . TRBV11-3 .
TGTGCCAGTAGTATAGGTAAATCAGGGGGCTTACGGATCACAGATACGCAGTATTTT CASSIGKSGGLRITDTQYF TRBJ2-3 TRBD1 TRBV19 .
TGTGCCAGTAGTTTCCAGTCAGGGGTACCCTACAATGAGCAGTTCTTC CASSFQSGVPYNEQFF TRBJ2-1 . TRBV19 once
TGTGCCAGCAGCCGGACTAGCGGGAACAATGAGCAGTTCTTC CASSRTSGNNEQFF TRBJ2-1 TRBD2 TRBV7-2 once
TGTGCCAGCAGGCCGGACAGGGTCGGTGCACGCAATCAGCCCCAGCATTTT CASRPDRVGARNQPQHF TRBJ1-5 TRBD1 TRBV27 .
TGTGCCAGCAGCCCACGGACAGGGCTCGGAACTGAAGCTTTCTTT CASSPRTGLGTEAFF TRBJ1-1 TRBD1 TRBV5-5 .
TGTGCCAGCCGGGGGGGCGGATCTGGAAACACCATATATTTT CASRGGGSGNTIYF TRBJ1-3 . TRBV6-6 .
TGTGCCAGCAGCAAAGACAGGGGGAGCAATCAGCCCCAGCATTTT CASSKDRGSNQPQHF TRBJ1-5 TRBD1 TRBV7-8 .
TGTGCCAGCAGCTTGGACAGGGGGCGGTACGAGCAGTACTTC CASSLDRGRYEQYF TRBJ2-7 TRBD1 TRBV11-3 .
TGTGCCAGCAACCTGAACACTGAAGCTTTCTTT CASNLNTEAFF TRBJ1-1 . TRBV6-1 .
TGCGCCAGCGTACAGGGAGCCGGCACAGATACGCAGTATTTT CASVQGAGTDTQYF TRBJ2-3 . TRBV5-1 once
TGTGCCAGCAGCCCCCAGGGGGCAGGGGAAAAACTGTTTTTT CASSPQGAGEKLFF TRBJ1-4 TRBD1 TRBV5-4 .